What follows are 14 T cell receptor beta chains derived from one specimen sequenced in a study of T-cell memory formation after mild COVID-19. TCRdb itself ran the 5' RACE reads through MiXCR, one entry per CDR3 protein. The table lists 450,000 to 650,000 distinct CDR3 sequences, 20% to 25% of them singletons. The sequenced sample was PBMCs or a T cell subset sorted from them (not recorded which). The receptor source for this set is an adult woman who had mild COVID-19 (a few samples of this study predate the infection). Cell type and time point are not known.

This clonotype was counted only a few times. The chain couples TRBV20-1 to TRBJ2-3, with a weak D call TRBD2 (5 bases). The V end was cut by 6 bases, the J end by 9 bases, with 19 bases between. This CDR3 comprises 13 residues. Per germline, CDR1 DFQATT and CDR2 SNEGSKA (reference sequence). The DNA for the CDR3 is TGCAGTGCATACCCCCGAGCGACGGGGACGCAGTATTTT. It specifies CSAYPRATGTQYF.

This clonotype appeared a single time. This sequence joins TRBV29-1 and TRBJ1-1; 9 bases are a match to TRBD1. CDR1 and CDR2 (germline): SQVTM, ANQGSEA. After removal of 6 bases from V and 5 bases from J, the junction contained 7 bases not matched to a gene. This CDR3 has 13 residues. The CDR3 sequence is CSVGQGRGTEAFF. In DNA, the CDR3 is TGCAGCGTCGGACAGGGGCGCGGGACTGAAGCTTTCTTT.

The chain has TRBV7-2 and TRBJ2-7, with 9 bases identical to TRBD1. The CDR3 runs 17 residues. Germline V lookup: CDR1 SGHTA, CDR2 FQGNSA. The trim removed 4 bases at V and 5 bases at J, leaving 15 bases unmatched. The CDR3 nucleotides read TGTGCCAGCAGCTCCCTTCTCCCCGGGACAGGGCTCGACGAGCAGTACTTC. Residues: CASSSLLPGTGLDEQYF.

This clonotype was detected ten times or more. The V call is TRBV9, the J call TRBJ2-3, with TRBD1 matching 7 bases. V lost 0 bases, J lost 5 bases, and 6 bases stayed unmatched. The CDR3 contains 15 residues. Germline V CDR1 and CDR2: SGDLS, YYNGEE. CDR3 DNA: TGTGCCAGCAGCGTAGGGACAGGCGTTCAAGATACGCAGTATTTT. This gives the protein CASSVGTGVQDTQYF.

V gene TRBV5-1 combines with J gene TRBJ2-4, with TRBD2 matching 7 bases. The CDR3 is 16 residues long. V shed 4 bases, J shed 0 bases, and the junction held 7 bases outside the gene matches. Germline V gene lookup returns CDR1 SGHRS and CDR2 YFSETQ. The chain's CDR3 is CASSLLSGGAKNIQYF. The CDR3 coding sequence is TGCGCCAGCAGCCTGCTCTCGGGAGGAGCCAAAAACATTCAGTACTTC.

This clonotype was picked up a small number of times. The chain uses TRBV4-1 and TRBJ1-5; possible D gene TRBD1, 5 bases. The V gene's germline CDR1 is MGHRA and CDR2 YSYEKL. CDR3 size: 14 residues. The V gene lost 1 base and the J gene lost 4 bases, with 8 bases spanning the gap. CDR3 DNA sequence: TGCGCCAGCAGCCAAGTGGGGCGGAATCAGCCCCAGCATTTT. Its protein product is CASSQVGRNQPQHF.

The J gene is TRBJ2-1, the V gene TRBV12-3 or TRBV12-4; TRBD2 matches 8 bases. The V and J ends lost 3 bases and 2 bases, in that order; junction bases with no gene match: 3. CDR3 length: 15 amino acids. CDR3 DNA sequence: TGTGCCAGCAGTTTTGCTAGCGGGCCCTACAATGAGCAGTTCTTC. Its protein is CASSFASGPYNEQFF.

This clonotype was detected ten times or more. The J gene is TRBJ2-2, the V gene TRBV5-6; no clear D. The V gene's germline CDR1 is SGHDT and CDR2 YYEEEE. The CDR3 runs 14 residues. Trimming removed 0 bases at V and 1 base at J, with 4 bases between. The CDR3 sequence: CASSLGVNTGELFF. The CDR3 nucleotides read TGTGCCAGCAGCTTGGGAGTGAACACCGGGGAGCTGTTTTTT.

The genes are TRBV5-1 and TRBJ1-1; TRBD1 matches at 9 bases. The CDR3 totals 16 residues. The germline CDR1 and CDR2 sequences are SGHRS and YFSETQ. Trimming at V came to 2 bases and at J to 3 bases, leaving 8 bases not matched to a gene. This chain's CDR3 is CASSLGTGGADTEAFF. CDR3 nucleotide sequence: TGCGCCAGCAGCTTAGGTACAGGGGGCGCGGACACTGAAGCTTTCTTT.

The chain combines TRBV7-9 with TRBJ2-1; weak D call: TRBD2 (5 bases). There are 16 residues in the CDR3. Germline loops: CDR1 SEHNR, CDR2 FQNEAQ (reference sequence). Trimming removed 5 bases at V and 4 bases at J, with 18 bases between. The CDR3 sequence is CASSPPLRGWYNEQFF. The CDR3 region has the DNA TGTGCCAGCAGCCCCCCCCTCCGGGGTTGGTACAATGAGCAGTTCTTC.

This clonotype was recorded a few times. This chain uses TRBV24-1 with TRBJ2-2, with 7 nucleotides matching TRBD1. The CDR3 totals 13 residues. The germline gives CDR1 KGHDR, CDR2 SFDVKD. Trimming took 8 bases from V and 4 from J; bases not matched to a gene: 3. CDR3 nucleotide sequence: TGTGCCACCACCGACAGGGCCACCGGGGAGCTGTTTTTT. Encoded protein: CATTDRATGELFF.

This clonotype came up a few times. V gene TRBV19 combines with J gene TRBJ1-5, with TRBD1 identical over 11 bases. The V segment lost 8 bases and the J segment 3 bases; nucleotides outside the gene matches: 6. This CDR3 has 15 residues. CDR1 is LNHDA and CDR2 is SQIVND in the germline V gene (reference sequence). The CDR3 protein is CASRRDRGSNQPQHF. The CDR3 coding sequence is TGTGCCAGTCGAAGGGACAGGGGGTCCAATCAGCCCCAGCATTTT.

The chain links TRBV5-1 to TRBJ2-5, with 14 bases identical to TRBD2. V lost 4 bases and J lost 2; bases outside the gene matches: 4. The germline CDR1 and CDR2 sequences are SGHRS and YFSETQ. CDR3 length: 16 amino acids. CDR3 in amino acids: CASSRGTSGGQETQYF. The CDR3 bases are TGCGCCAGCAGCCGTGGGACTAGCGGGGGACAAGAGACCCAGTACTTC.

This clonotype was seen ten or more times. This chain connects TRBV10-3 to TRBJ2-1, with TRBD1 matching over 7 bases. Germline-derived CDR1 and CDR2 are ENHRY and SYGVKD. The CDR3 has 14 residues. The V gene end was trimmed by 6 bases and the J gene end by 7 bases; junction bases not matched to a gene: 9. The CDR3 protein is CAISRDSMVNEQFF. The CDR3 DNA is TGTGCCATCAGCCGGGACAGTATGGTAAATGAGCAGTTCTTC.